The sequence of this TCR beta chain was determined in a study of blood T cell repertoires in COVID-19. The overall study: T cells, B-cell-depleted T cells, or PBMCs supplied cDNA or gDNA.

The germline CDR1 and CDR2 sequences are MGHRA and YSYEKL. V dropped 1 base and J dropped 1; count of bases not matched to a gene: 3. The CDR3 covers 16 residues. In the source study's methods: How many nucleated cells were present was estimated from reference gene primer amplification. Assay used: immunoSEQ multiplex PCR; TCRdb lists only in-frame clones, some missing. The DNA was the basis for D and trimming; V, J and clone size are from that table. The sample shows fewer than 90,000 clones, about 96% of them seen only once. This clonotype was sampled from a human donor with active COVID-19. The donor label of this sample is uncertain. The V and J genes are TRBV4-1 and TRBJ1-1, with 10 bases that match TRBD1. Sequenced material: peripheral blood. The CDR3: CASSQGDRGRNTEAFF. CDR3 in DNA: TGCGCCAGCAGCCAAGGGGACAGGGGAAGGAACACTGAAGCTTTCTTT.